This T cell receptor beta chain was sequenced during a study of CD8 T cells in ankylosing spondylitis. Deletions cut 0 bases from V and 6 bases from J, with 13 bases between. The CDR3 is 15 residues long. Germline V lookup: CDR1 MNHEY, CDR2 SVGAGI. This clonotype was observed a handful of times. As yet, its antigen is unknown. Each CDR3 protein is one row after TCRdb ran MiXCR on the 5' RACE reads. The table has about 96,000 distinct CDR3 sequences, around 26% seen once. Study-wide results and caveats: Some motif variants were previously reported in reactive arthritis synovial fluid and blood. Within ankylosing spondylitis blood, a TCR beta motif made up of roughly eight highly homologous variants appeared to be characteristic.

Source material: blood, either unsorted or a sorted T cell fraction (not recorded which). The V and J genes are TRBV6-5 and TRBJ2-3; tentatively, D is TRBD2 (5 bases). This receptor was taken from a male donor with ankylosing spondylitis or in good health (not recorded which). The CDR3 loop reads CASSYSMGVADTQYF. The CDR3 nucleotides read TGTGCCAGCAGTTACTCGATGGGCGTAGCGGATACGCAGTATTTT.